This TCR beta chain was recorded in a study of shared clonotypes between healthy human individuals. V shed 0 bases and J 5 bases; nucleotides not matched to a gene: 7. Germline-derived CDR1 and CDR2 are SGHNT and YYREEE (reference sequence). The CDR3 sequence is 15 residues long. Points on this clone: Its antigen is not known.

Produced via immunoSEQ multiplex PCR; TCRdb's table is partial and in-frame only. This table holds about 2.3 million clones, approximately 93% found once. Study results and caveats: Blood was the sole source, and tissue repertoires probably differ.

The sequencing sample was made of naive CD4+ T cells from PBMCs. Regarding subset: CD45RA+ positively selected. The receptor was derived from a man between 18 and 35 years old in good health. Some clones in this sample may be carry-over from other donors' samples. The rearrangement uses TRBV5-4 and TRBJ1-2; TRBD1 matches 7 bases. The CDR3 DNA reads as TGTGCCAGCAGCTTGGGACAGGGACAATGGTATGGCTACACCTTC. Protein product: CASSLGQGQWYGYTF.